This T cell receptor (beta chain) was obtained from a study of cytomegalovirus exposure and HLA in healthy donors. PCR employed 60 Vbeta and 13 Jbeta primers. The data were produced by immunoSEQ multiplex PCR, yet TCRdb's version contains in-frame clones alone and is incomplete. The sample carries about 160,000 clones, 60% to 85% recorded once. This clone was observed once. Its antigen remains unknown. Regarding the study as a whole: The likely origin of a cluster of highly shared sequence variants was a sequencing artifact.

The CDR3 runs 15 residues. V was pared by 4 bases and J by 0 bases, with 6 bases of the junction left unmatched. From germline, CDR1 is SGDLS and CDR2 YYNGEE. The chain couples TRBV9 to TRBJ2-7, with 8 bases aligning to TRBD1. What was sequenced was PBMCs. This clonotype was sampled from a woman aged 25 to 39 in good health and CMV-seronegative. The CDR3 coding sequence is TGTGCCAGCAGCCCGAGACAGGGGAGCTCCTACGAGCAGTACTTC. It encodes CASSPRQGSSYEQYF.